In its sample, the clone carrying this TCR beta chain was seen a few times. As yet, its antigen is unknown. Time point specified: newly diagnosed GD, antithyroid drugs for less than 3 months. The authors made the TCR library using RNA they extracted from PBMCs. Patients came through an endocrinology department, and that department was in Xi'an, China. There are 17 residues in the CDR3. The V segment lost 1 base and the J segment 3 bases; nucleotides outside the gene matches: 11. Germline V lookup: CDR1 GTSNPN, CDR2 SVGIG (reference sequence). iRepertoire HTBI primers and Arm-PCR of CDR3 regions built TCR beta libraries. TCRdb reprocessed the multiplex PCR reads via MiXCR and lists one record per CDR3 protein. The sample comprises roughly 420,000 distinct CDR3 sequences, approximately 16% of which are singletons, and about a quarter rests with the top ten. This sample stems from a study of regulatory T cells in long-lasting Graves disease.

Study-wide results and caveats: Gene preferences differed: TRBV28, TRBJ1-2, TRBJ2-5 in persistent cases.

These data are also associated with another study on T cells in Graves' hyperthyroidism and ophthalmopathy.

The material was peripheral blood mononuclear cells (PBMCs), obtained at new diagnosis, from a patient treated with antithyroid drugs. The source is a woman between 18 and 29 years old with Graves disease. V is TRBV30 and J is TRBJ1-5; 8 bases align to TRBD1. CDR3 region: CAWSDGIGTGNNQPQHF. DNA of the CDR3: TGTGCCTGGAGTGACGGGATAGGGACAGGTAACAATCAGCCCCAGCATTTT.